This T cell receptor (beta chain) derives from a study of neurological immune-mediated disorders. Study-wide findings and caveats: The absence of shared CDR3 amino acid sequences among expanded clones across subjects suggests private repertoires in all groups.

This CDR3 is built from 13 residues. Germline V gene sequence: CDR1 LNHDA, CDR2 SQIVND (reference sequence). V was pared by 8 bases and J by 6 bases, with 17 bases between. This clonotype showed up just a few times. The target antigen is unknown. The cDNA was generated by 5'RACE with 10-nucleotide random UMIs. TCRdb itself ran the 5' RACE reads through MiXCR, one entry per CDR3 protein. The sample lists approximately 50,000 distinct CDR3 sequences, about 9.3% occurring once. The chain recombines TRBV19 with TRBJ2-7; tentative D call: TRBD1 (6 bases). Sequencing was done on a sample of PBMCs. The TCR was taken from a man in his 70s with HTLV-1-associated myelopathy (HAM/TSP). CDR3 protein: CASGGRQDREQYF. CDR3 nucleotides: TGTGCCAGTGGGGGTAGACAGGATCGCGAGCAGTACTTC.